Listed below are T cell receptor beta chains from one sample, sequenced in a study of blood T cells in healthy people across ages. TCRdb analysed the 5' RACE reads with MiXCR anew, one entry per CDR3 protein. The table lists around 750,000 distinct CDR3 sequences, 50% to 65% of them singletons, with approximately 40% in the top ten. Sample: blood. These receptor sequences come from a man older than 75 in good health. CDR3s leave out the opening cysteine and the closing phenylalanine or tryptophan. The size of a clone is reported for some rows only, either as once, few or many, or as a class for expanded clones.

j_call v_call clone_size cdr3_aa
TRBJ2-7 TRBV15 few ATSRGPGQAGKSHEQY
TRBJ2-1 TRBV7-9 NA ASSLYREIENEQF
TRBJ1-5 TRBV12-3/TRBV12-4 NA ASSLNRGGGQPQH
TRBJ1-4 TRBV14 NA ASSQDIWDSAEKLF
TRBJ2-5 TRBV3-1 few ASTSAGRGSQETQY
TRBJ2-5 TRBV24-1 NA ATSDYQRLKQETQY
NA TRBV3-1 NA ASSQDLRGEQY
TRBJ1-2 TRBV5-1 NA ASSLTQGTYGYT
NA TRBV10-3 once AISIIAGGPYEQY
TRBJ2-1 TRBV6-4 NA ASRPEQGAGEQF
TRBJ2-7 TRBV29-1 NA SVVTRDQQY
TRBJ2-3 TRBV10-3 few AINTGEITDTQY
TRBJ2-7 TRBV11-2 NA ASSRNGPYEQY
TRBJ2-7 TRBV9 few ASSVGTRAYEQY
TRBJ2-1 TRBV6-4 few ASKRLAGINEQF
TRBJ2-7 TRBV14 NA ASSQELPPAGSEQY
TRBJ1-1 TRBV16 NA ASSHSRGNTEAF
TRBJ2-4 TRBV29-1 few SANSGNIQY
TRBJ2-6 TRBV13 NA ASRSRTSGSLAGADVLT
TRBJ2-7 TRBV7-2 NA ASSLGSAASYNEQY
TRBJ1-1 TRBV6-2/TRBV6-3 few ASSNQGRSTEAF
TRBJ2-3 TRBV13 NA ASSVAGEWTDTQY
TRBJ2-3 TRBV11-2 NA ASRRTGGAPLDAY
TRBJ2-3 TRBV7-3 NA ASSLIGRALTDTQY
TRBJ2-4 TRBV20-1 NA SARAETGVREQY
TRBJ1-4 TRBV9 NA ASSAGRIEGRESLNEKLF
TRBJ1-4 TRBV9 NA ASSDQKGDPTNEKLF
TRBJ2-7 TRBV28 NA ASSFGPSETLYEQY
TRBJ2-4 TRBV10-3 NA AISEGFGAGGQNIQY
TRBJ1-1 TRBV3-1 NA ASSQDLAGLGRSTEAF
TRBJ1-6 TRBV11-2 NA ASSLAARGNSPLH
TRBJ2-6 TRBV5-5 NA ASSSLAGSLGANVLT
TRBJ2-5 TRBV10-3 few AISEPAGTGVETQY
TRBJ2-1 TRBV29-1 once SVARRLAGYNEQF
TRBJ2-3 TRBV20-1 once SARLLDRYTQY
TRBJ1-6 TRBV12-3/TRBV12-4 NA ASSLGTGGRNSPLH
TRBJ2-7 TRBV20-1 few SARDPGRNFEQY
TRBJ2-3 TRBV3-1 NA ASSATQGDTQY
TRBJ2-1 TRBV11-1 NA ASSLTPGKIDEQF
TRBJ2-1 TRBV9 NA ASSPTGTNYNEQF
TRBJ2-1 TRBV5-1 few ASSLASWGPSNEQF
TRBJ2-6 TRBV6-5 NA ASSYGSPRRGANVLT
TRBJ2-7 TRBV10-3 NA AISVGRPYEQY
TRBJ2-1 TRBV7-9 NA ASSPKIGSGQKYNEQF
TRBJ2-5 TRBV9 few ASSVQGSGETQY
TRBJ2-7 TRBV7-9 NA ASSLGRDRQDSSYEQY
TRBJ2-3 TRBV10-3 NA AISALAGPHRYAY
TRBJ1-5 TRBV28 NA ASSRHTWPGASQPQH
TRBJ2-2 TRBV9 once ASSVVGFTGELF
TRBJ2-5 TRBV6-2/TRBV6-3 NA ASSYAKPGTVTRDHEQY
TRBJ1-2 TRBV10-3 few AISVRGNYGYT
TRBJ1-2 TRBV20-1 few SARDVGQGALPYGYT
TRBJ1-2 TRBV7-2 NA ASRPGTAINGYT
TRBJ1-2 TRBV5-1 NA ASSSAIAQGAQGYT
TRBJ2-1 TRBV29-1 few SVERDRGDEQF
TRBJ2-5 TRBV7-2 few ASSPTGTSAETQY
TRBJ2-1 TRBV6-4 few ASSDGGRTSSYNEQF
TRBJ2-3 TRBV7-2 NA ASSSEHTGTQY